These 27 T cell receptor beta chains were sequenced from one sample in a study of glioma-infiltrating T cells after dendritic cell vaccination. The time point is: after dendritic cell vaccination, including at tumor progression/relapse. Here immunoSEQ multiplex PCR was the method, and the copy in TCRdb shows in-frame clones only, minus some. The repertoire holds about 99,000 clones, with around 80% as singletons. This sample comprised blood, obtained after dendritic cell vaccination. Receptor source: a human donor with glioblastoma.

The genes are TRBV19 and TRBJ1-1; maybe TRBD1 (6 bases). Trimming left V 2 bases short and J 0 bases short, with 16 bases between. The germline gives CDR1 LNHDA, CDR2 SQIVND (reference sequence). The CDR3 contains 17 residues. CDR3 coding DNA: TGTGCCAGTAGTATAAGGTCGAGGGGGAGAATGAACACTGAAGCTTTCTTT. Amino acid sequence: CASSIRSRGRMNTEAFF.

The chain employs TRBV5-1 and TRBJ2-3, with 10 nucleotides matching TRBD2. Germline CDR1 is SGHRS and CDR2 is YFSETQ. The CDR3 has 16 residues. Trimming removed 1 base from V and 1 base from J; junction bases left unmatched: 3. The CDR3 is CASSLSLAGGTDTQYF. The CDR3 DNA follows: TGCGCCAGCAGCTTGTCTCTAGCGGGGGGCACAGATACGCAGTATTTT. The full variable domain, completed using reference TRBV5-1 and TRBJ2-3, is KAGVTQTPRYLIKTRGQQVTLSCSPISGHRSVSWYQQTPGQGLQFLFEYFSETQRNKGNFPGRFSGRQFSNSRSEMNVSTLELGDSALYLCASSLSLAGGTDTQYFGPGTRLTVL.

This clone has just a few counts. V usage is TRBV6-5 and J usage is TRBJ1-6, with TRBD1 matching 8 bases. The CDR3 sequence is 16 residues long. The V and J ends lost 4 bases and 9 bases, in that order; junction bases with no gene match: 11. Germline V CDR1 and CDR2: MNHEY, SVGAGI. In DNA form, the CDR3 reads TGTGCCAGCAGTTCGCCCAGACAGGGGATAGGTTCACCCCTCCACTTT. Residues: CASSSPRQGIGSPLHF.

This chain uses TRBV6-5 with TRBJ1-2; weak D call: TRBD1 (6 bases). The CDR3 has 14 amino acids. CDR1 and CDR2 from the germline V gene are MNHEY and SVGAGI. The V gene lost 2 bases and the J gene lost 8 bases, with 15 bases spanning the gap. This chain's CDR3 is CASSYHQGLLGYTF. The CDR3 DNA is TGTGCCAGCAGTTACCATCAGGGGTTATTGGGCTACACCTTC.

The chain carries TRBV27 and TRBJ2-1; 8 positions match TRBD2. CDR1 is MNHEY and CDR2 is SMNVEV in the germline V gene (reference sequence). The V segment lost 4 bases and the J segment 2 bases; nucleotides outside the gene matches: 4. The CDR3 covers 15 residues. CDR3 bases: TGTGCCAGCAGTTCAGCGGGAGTAGCCTACAATGAGCAGTTCTTC. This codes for CASSSAGVAYNEQFF.

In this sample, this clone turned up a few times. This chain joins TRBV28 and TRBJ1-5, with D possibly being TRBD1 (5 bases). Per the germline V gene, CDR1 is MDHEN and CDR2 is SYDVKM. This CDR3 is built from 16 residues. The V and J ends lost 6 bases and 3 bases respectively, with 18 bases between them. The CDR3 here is CASRPLGLVSNQPQHF. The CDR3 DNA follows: TGTGCCAGCAGGCCCCTGGGGCTGGTATCCAATCAGCCCCAGCATTTT.

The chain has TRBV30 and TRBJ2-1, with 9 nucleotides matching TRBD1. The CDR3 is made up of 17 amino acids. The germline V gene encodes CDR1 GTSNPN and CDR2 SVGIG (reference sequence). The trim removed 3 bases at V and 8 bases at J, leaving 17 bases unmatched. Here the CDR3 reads CAWRDLRTGGWYHEQFF. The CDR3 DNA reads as TGTGCCTGGAGAGACCTACGTACAGGGGGCTGGTACCATGAGCAGTTCTTC.

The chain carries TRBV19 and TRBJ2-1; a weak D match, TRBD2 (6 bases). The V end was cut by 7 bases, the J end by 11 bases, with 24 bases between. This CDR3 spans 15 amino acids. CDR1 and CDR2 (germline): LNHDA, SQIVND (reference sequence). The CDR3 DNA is TGTGCCAGTAACCCTGGGGCGGGGTATACAATGAAGCAGTTCTTC. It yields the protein CASNPGAGYTMKQFF.

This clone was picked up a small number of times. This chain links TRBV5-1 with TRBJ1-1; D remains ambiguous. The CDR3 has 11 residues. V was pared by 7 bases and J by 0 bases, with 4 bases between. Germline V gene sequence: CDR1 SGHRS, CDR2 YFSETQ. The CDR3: CASWLNTEAFF. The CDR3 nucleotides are TGCGCCAGCTGGCTGAACACTGAAGCTTTCTTT.

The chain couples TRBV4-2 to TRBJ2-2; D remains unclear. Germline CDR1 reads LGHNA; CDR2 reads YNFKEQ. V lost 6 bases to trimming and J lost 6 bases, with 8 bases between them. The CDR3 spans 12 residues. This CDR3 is CASSPRAGELFF. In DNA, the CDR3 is TGTGCCAGCAGTCCTCGAGCCGGGGAGCTGTTTTTT.

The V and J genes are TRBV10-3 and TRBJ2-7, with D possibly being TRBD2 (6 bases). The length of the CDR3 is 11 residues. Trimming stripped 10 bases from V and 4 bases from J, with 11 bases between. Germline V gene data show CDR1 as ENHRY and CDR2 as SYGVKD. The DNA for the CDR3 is TGTGCCAGTGACGGGGGATACGAGCAGTACTTC. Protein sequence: CASDGGYEQYF.

CDR3 coding DNA: TGTGCCAGCCGGCCCGGACAGGGCGGTCTTAATGAGCAGTTCTTC. It encodes CASRPGQGGLNEQFF. The chain links TRBV27 to TRBJ2-1; TRBD1 matches at 8 bases. V trimming: 8 bases; J trimming: 7 bases; junction bases outside the gene matches: 13. Germline-derived CDR1 and CDR2 are MNHEY and SMNVEV (reference sequence). The CDR3 covers 15 residues.

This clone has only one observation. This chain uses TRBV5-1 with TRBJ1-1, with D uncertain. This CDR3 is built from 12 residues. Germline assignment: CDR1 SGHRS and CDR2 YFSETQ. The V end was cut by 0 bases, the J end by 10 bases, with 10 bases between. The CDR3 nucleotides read TGCGCCAGCAGCTTGGCGGTCACCGGAGCTTTCTTT. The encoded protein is CASSLAVTGAFF.

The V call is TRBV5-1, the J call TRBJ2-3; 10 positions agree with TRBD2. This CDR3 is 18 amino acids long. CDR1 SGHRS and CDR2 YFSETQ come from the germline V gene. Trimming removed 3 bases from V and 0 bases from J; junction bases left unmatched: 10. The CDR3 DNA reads TGCGCCAGCAGCTCCCAAATCCCGACTAGCGGGAGCACAGATACGCAGTATTTT. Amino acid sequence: CASSSQIPTSGSTDTQYF.

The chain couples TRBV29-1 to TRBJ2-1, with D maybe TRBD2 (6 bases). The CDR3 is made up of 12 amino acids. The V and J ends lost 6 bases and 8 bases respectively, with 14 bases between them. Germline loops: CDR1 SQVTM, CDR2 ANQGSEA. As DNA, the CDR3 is TGCAGCGTCGGGCGTCCTAGCGATGAGCAGTTCTTC. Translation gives CSVGRPSDEQFF.

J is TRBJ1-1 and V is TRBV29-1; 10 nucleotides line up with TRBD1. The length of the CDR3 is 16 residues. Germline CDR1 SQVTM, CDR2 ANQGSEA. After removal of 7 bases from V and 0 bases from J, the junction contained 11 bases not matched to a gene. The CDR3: CSGEDTGTGVNTEAFF. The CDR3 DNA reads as TGCAGCGGGGAAGACACCGGGACAGGGGTGAACACTGAAGCTTTCTTT.

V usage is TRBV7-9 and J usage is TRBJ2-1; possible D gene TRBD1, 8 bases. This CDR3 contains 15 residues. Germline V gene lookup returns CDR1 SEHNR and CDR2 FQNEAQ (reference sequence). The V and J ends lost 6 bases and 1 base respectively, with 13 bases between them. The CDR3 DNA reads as TGTGCCAGCAGTAACAGGGGGGGGTCCTACAATGAGCAGTTCTTC. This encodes CASSNRGGSYNEQFF.

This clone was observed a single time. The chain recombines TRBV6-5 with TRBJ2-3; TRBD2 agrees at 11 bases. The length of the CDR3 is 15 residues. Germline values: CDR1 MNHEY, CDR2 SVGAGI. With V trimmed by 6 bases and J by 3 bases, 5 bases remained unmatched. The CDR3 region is CASRQLAGVTDTQYF. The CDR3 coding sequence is TGTGCCAGCAGGCAACTAGCGGGAGTGACAGATACGCAGTATTTT.

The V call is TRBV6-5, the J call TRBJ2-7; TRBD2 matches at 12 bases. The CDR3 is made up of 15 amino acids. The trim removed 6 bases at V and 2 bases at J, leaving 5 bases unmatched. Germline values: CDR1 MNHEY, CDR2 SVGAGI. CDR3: CASRMTSGGAYEQYF. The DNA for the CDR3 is TGTGCCAGCAGGATGACTAGCGGGGGAGCCTACGAGCAGTACTTC.

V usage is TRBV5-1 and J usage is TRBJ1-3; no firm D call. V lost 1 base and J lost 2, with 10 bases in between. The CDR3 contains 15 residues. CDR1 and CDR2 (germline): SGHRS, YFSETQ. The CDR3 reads CASSLLPGAGNTIYF. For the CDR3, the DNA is TGCGCCAGCAGCTTGCTTCCGGGTGCTGGAAACACCATATATTTT.

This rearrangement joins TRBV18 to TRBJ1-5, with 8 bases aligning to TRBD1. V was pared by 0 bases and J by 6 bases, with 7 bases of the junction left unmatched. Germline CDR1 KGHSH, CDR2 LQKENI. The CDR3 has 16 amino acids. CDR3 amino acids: CASSPPGQGAFQPQHF. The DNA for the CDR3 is TGTGCCAGCTCACCACCTGGCCAGGGGGCTTTTCAGCCCCAGCATTTT.

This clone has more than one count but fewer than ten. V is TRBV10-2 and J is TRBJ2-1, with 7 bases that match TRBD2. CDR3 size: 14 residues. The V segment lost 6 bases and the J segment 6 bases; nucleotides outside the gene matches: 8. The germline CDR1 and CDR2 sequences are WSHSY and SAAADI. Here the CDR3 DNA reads TGCGCCAGCAGAGCGGGATTGAGGCTCAATGAGCAGTTCTTC. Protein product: CASRAGLRLNEQFF.

The CDR3 loop is CASSSTANEKLFF. The CDR3 DNA sequence: TGTGCCAGCAGTTCGACAGCTAATGAAAAACTGTTTTTT. The V and J genes are TRBV6-5 and TRBJ1-4; a weak D match, TRBD1 (5 bases). The CDR3 is 13 residues long. V was pared by 4 bases and J by 3 bases, with 6 bases between. Germline CDR1 is MNHEY and CDR2 is SVGAGI.

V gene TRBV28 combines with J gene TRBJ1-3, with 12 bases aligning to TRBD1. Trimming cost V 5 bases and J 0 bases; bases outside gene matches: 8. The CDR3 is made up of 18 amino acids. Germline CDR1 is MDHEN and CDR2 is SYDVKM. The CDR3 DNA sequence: TGTGCCAGCAGTACCGGGACAGGGGGCTTGTTCTCTGGAAACACCATATATTTT. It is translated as CASSTGTGGLFSGNTIYF.

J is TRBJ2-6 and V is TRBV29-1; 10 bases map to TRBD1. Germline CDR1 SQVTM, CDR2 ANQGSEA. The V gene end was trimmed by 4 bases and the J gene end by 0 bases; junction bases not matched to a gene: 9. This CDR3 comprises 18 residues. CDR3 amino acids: CSVAGAGTGASGANVLTF. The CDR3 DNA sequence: TGCAGCGTTGCGGGAGCCGGGACAGGGGCCTCTGGGGCCAACGTCCTGACTTTC.

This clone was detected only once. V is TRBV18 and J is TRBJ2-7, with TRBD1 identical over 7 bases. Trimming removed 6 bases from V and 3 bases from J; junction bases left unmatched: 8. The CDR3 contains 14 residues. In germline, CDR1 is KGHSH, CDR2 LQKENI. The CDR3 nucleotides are TGTGCCAGCTCGTCCCGGGACAGCTACTACGAGCAGTACTTC. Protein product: CASSSRDSYYEQYF.

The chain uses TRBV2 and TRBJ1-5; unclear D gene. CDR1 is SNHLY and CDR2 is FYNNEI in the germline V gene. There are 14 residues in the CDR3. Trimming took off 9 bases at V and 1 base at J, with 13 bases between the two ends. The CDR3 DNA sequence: TGTGCCAGGCGGATGGTAGAGAGCAATCAGCCCCAGCATTTT. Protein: CARRMVESNQPQHF.